These 27 T cell receptor beta chains were sequenced from one sample in a study of T cell repertoires in cytomegalovirus infection. In TCRdb, the reads were re-called with MiXCR into one record per CDR3 protein. The repertoire holds about 680,000 distinct CDR3 sequences, with 20% to 30% as singletons. The sequencing input was CD8+ T cells from PBMCs. The receptor set was obtained from a human donor in good health (CMV status not recorded). Some clones in this sample may be carry-over from other donors' samples.

Details on this clonotype: One end of the junction fails to match germline, which may point to a read error. The chain recombines TRBV4-3 with TRBJ2-1, with 7 bases fitting TRBD2. Germline V gene data show CDR1 as LGHNA and CDR2 as YSLEER. The CDR3 sequence is 16 residues long. The CDR3 loop reads CASSQEPGGGYNKQFF. CDR3 DNA sequence: TGCGCCAGCAGCCAAGAGCCCGGCGGGGGTTACAATAAGCAGTTCTTC.

In this sample, this clonotype turned up many times. This chain uses TRBV28 with TRBJ2-2; tentatively, D is TRBD2 (6 bases). Germline values: CDR1 MDHEN, CDR2 SYDVKM. V was pared by 2 bases and J by 4 bases, with 8 bases between. The CDR3 sequence is 14 residues long. CDR3 region: CASSLRGLTGELFF. As DNA, the CDR3 is TGTGCCAGCAGTTTAAGGGGACTCACCGGGGAGCTGTTTTTT.

This clonotype was found many times. V is TRBV7-2 and J is TRBJ2-3, with a tentative D call TRBD2 (5 bases). This CDR3 has 16 residues. The germline gives CDR1 SGHTA, CDR2 FQGNSA. Between the trimmed V and J ends, which lost 5 bases and 5 bases, there was a span of 20 bases. The CDR3 bases are TGTGCCAGCAGCCCTAATAGGGCTAGCATAAGAGATACGCAGTATTTT. This sequence encodes CASSPNRASIRDTQYF. Drawing the rest from reference TRBV7-2 and TRBJ2-3, the complete variable domain is GAGVSQSPSNKVTEKGKDVELRCDPISGHTALYWYRQSLGQGLEFLIYFQGNSAPDKSGLPSDRFSAERTGGSVSTLTIQRTQQEDSAVYLCASSPNRASIRDTQYFGPGTRLTVL.

In the case of this clonotype: This may stem from a read error, because a much larger clone lies one nucleotide away. The J gene is TRBJ2-3, the V gene TRBV7-9; 11 positions agree with TRBD2. The CDR3 sequence is 16 residues long. Germline V gene data show CDR1 as SEHNR and CDR2 as FQNEAQ (reference sequence). The chain's CDR3 is CVSSYGTSGVTDTQYF. CDR3 DNA sequence: TGTGTCAGCAGCTACGGGACTAGCGGAGTCACAGATACGCAGTATTTT.

At least ten counts were recorded for this clonotype. The rearrangement uses TRBV7-8 and TRBJ1-2; possible D gene TRBD1, 6 bases. The germline V gene has CDR1 SGHVS and CDR2 FQNEAQ. This CDR3 contains 15 residues. Trimming took off 0 bases at V and 0 bases at J, with 8 bases between the two ends. CDR3 coding DNA: TGTGCCAGCAGCTTAGCACAGGGCGCTAACTATGGCTACACCTTC. Amino acids: CASSLAQGANYGYTF.

This clonotype was observed many times. V usage is TRBV7-2 and J usage is TRBJ2-3, with 13 bases aligning to TRBD2. Losses at the gene ends were 5 bases for V and 13 bases for J; bases not matched to a gene: 15. The CDR3 extends over 16 amino acids. Germline assignment: CDR1 SGHTA and CDR2 FQGNSA. The CDR3 DNA reads as TGTGCCAGCAGCCCGGGACTAGCGGGGAAACCGCTGTTGGAGTATTTT. Its protein product is CASSPGLAGKPLLEYF.

This clonotype was counted only a few times. The chain links TRBV7-6 to TRBJ2-7, with D possibly being TRBD1 (6 bases). CDR1 and CDR2 from the germline V gene are SGHVS and FNYEAQ. This CDR3 has 17 residues. Deletions cut 2 bases from V and 5 bases from J, with 22 bases between. The CDR3 is CASSLPDALVTGNEQYF. For the CDR3, the DNA is TGTGCCAGCAGCTTACCGGACGCACTTGTTACAGGGAACGAGCAGTACTTC.

The J gene is TRBJ2-1, the V gene TRBV24-1; 8 positions agree with TRBD1. The J segment lost 2 bases and the V segment lost 4 bases, leaving 9 bases of the junction unmatched. CDR1 is KGHDR and CDR2 is SFDVKD in the germline V gene. The CDR3 runs to 17 residues. The DNA of the CDR3 is TGTGCCACCAGTGACTCCACAGGGGGACCCACCTACAATGAGCAGTTCTTC. Its translation is CATSDSTGGPTYNEQFF.

The table lists this clonotype with a few counts. The V call is TRBV5-4, the J call TRBJ2-3; D is possibly TRBD2 (6 bases). Germline values: CDR1 SGHNT, CDR2 YYREEE (reference sequence). The CDR3 has 16 residues. V was pared by 4 bases and J by 2 bases, with 17 bases between. The CDR3 DNA follows: TGTGCCAGCAGCCTCGTTTCCGGGGGACTCACAGATACGCAGTATTTT. Translation: CASSLVSGGLTDTQYF.

There are many counts of this clonotype. The chain is built from TRBV6-5 and TRBJ2-1, with 8 bases aligning to TRBD1. The CDR3 contains 16 residues. With 2 bases clipped from V and 3 bases from J, the junction kept 6 bases outside the gene matches. From germline, CDR1 is MNHEY and CDR2 SVGAGI. The CDR3 DNA is TGTGCCAGCAGTTACCCGCTGGGGACAGGCTACAATGAGCAGTTCTTC. It is translated as CASSYPLGTGYNEQFF.

This clonotype was observed a single time. This chain connects TRBV19 to TRBJ2-7; unclear D gene. V shed 3 bases and J shed 2 bases, with 8 bases lying between them. Per the germline V gene, CDR1 is LNHDA and CDR2 is SQIVND (reference sequence). The length of the CDR3 is 13 residues. CDR3 loop: CASSIGITYEQYF. For the CDR3, the DNA is TGTGCCAGTAGTATCGGAATCACCTACGAGCAGTACTTC.

The genes are TRBV15 and TRBJ2-3; 8 bases fit TRBD2. Germline loops: CDR1 LNHNV, CDR2 YYDKDF (reference sequence). The CDR3 loop spans 16 amino acids. The J segment lost 3 bases and the V segment lost 4 bases, leaving 9 bases of the junction unmatched. For the CDR3, the DNA is TGTGCCACCAGCACTACTAGCGGTAGAGGGACAGATACGCAGTATTTT. As protein: CATSTTSGRGTDTQYF.

This clonotype was counted a few times. This rearrangement joins TRBV13 to TRBJ2-7; 7 bases are a match to TRBD1. CDR3 length: 13 residues. Germline V gene lookup returns CDR1 PRHDT and CDR2 FYEKMQ (reference sequence). Trimming took 8 bases from V and 4 from J; bases not matched to a gene: 8. DNA for the CDR3: TGTGCCAGCTCCGGGCAGGGGGATTACGAGCAGTACTTC. Translated: CASSGQGDYEQYF.

About this clonotype itself: With a much larger clone just one base away, this may be a read error. The genes are TRBV7-6 and TRBJ2-6, with D uncertain. Germline-derived CDR1 and CDR2 are SGHVS and FNYEAQ. Trimming cost V 5 bases and J 3 bases, with 11 bases left between them. This CDR3 has 15 residues. The CDR3 is CASSRTHGGANVLTF. CDR3 DNA sequence: TGTGCCAGCAGCCGGACCCACGGTGGGGCCAACGTCCTGACTTTC.

This chain links TRBV15 with TRBJ1-2; D gene unclear. CDR3 length equals 14 residues. CDR1 is LNHNV, CDR2 YYDKDF, per germline (reference sequence). V lost 4 bases to trimming and J lost 2 bases, with 11 bases between them. The CDR3 loop reads CATSTRGWNYGYTF. The CDR3 nucleotides read TGTGCCACCAGCACCCGGGGTTGGAACTATGGCTACACCTTC.

J is TRBJ1-1 and V is TRBV13; 8 bases agree with TRBD1. CDR3 length equals 17 residues. In germline, CDR1 is PRHDT, CDR2 FYEKMQ (reference sequence). The V and J ends lost 2 bases and 1 base, in that order; junction bases with no gene match: 9. Written as DNA, the CDR3 is TGTGCCAGCAGCTTATTGGAGACCGGGACAGGGAACACTGAAGCTTTCTTT. Translating it yields CASSLLETGTGNTEAFF.

The chain is built from TRBV29-1 and TRBJ1-2; D is uncertain. V lost 3 bases and J 0 bases, leaving 17 bases between the germline ends. The CDR3 consists of 16 residues. Germline CDR1 is SQVTM and CDR2 is ANQGSEA. As DNA, the CDR3 is TGCAGCGTTGATCCTTTTGGCAGAAAATCTAACTATGGCTACACCTTC. It yields the protein CSVDPFGRKSNYGYTF.

This clonotype has just a few counts. The J gene is TRBJ2-7, the V gene TRBV5-5, with D hard to call. Trimming left V 0 bases short and J 9 bases short, with 10 bases between. The CDR3 is 12 residues long. Per the germline V gene, CDR1 is SGHKS and CDR2 is YYEKEE (reference sequence). The CDR3 coding sequence is TGTGCCAGCAGCTTGGGGACCGCCGGGCAGTACGTC. Its protein is CASSLGTAGQYV.

V is TRBV7-6 and J is TRBJ2-7; a weak D match, TRBD1 (6 bases). Looked up from germline, CDR1 is SGHVS and CDR2 is FNYEAQ. There are 12 residues in the CDR3. The ends were cut back, 5 bases at V and 7 bases at J, with 12 bases in the middle. CDR3 region: CASSPPRGEQYV. The CDR3 DNA reads TGTGCCAGCAGCCCCCCCAGGGGAGAGCAGTACGTC.

This clonotype was detected ten times or more. The chain recombines TRBV6-1 with TRBJ2-5; D may be TRBD2 (6 bases). The CDR3 totals 18 residues. The V gene's germline CDR1 is MNHNS and CDR2 SASEGT. Trimming stripped 4 bases from V and 0 bases from J, with 21 bases between. Here the CDR3 DNA reads TGTGCCAGCAGTGGATGGGTTGAGTCGCGGGGCAACCAAGAGACCCAGTACTTC. Translating gives CASSGWVESRGNQETQYF.

This clonotype came up a few times. The chain has TRBV27 and TRBJ2-3, with D perhaps TRBD1 (7 bases). This CDR3 contains 17 residues. The ends were cut back, 5 bases at V and 4 bases at J, with 22 bases in the middle. The germline V gene has CDR1 MNHEY and CDR2 SMNVEV (reference sequence). The CDR3 loop is CASSPGGIRSPADTQYF. CDR3 DNA: TGTGCCAGCAGTCCAGGGGGGATACGGTCTCCTGCAGATACGCAGTATTTT.

This clonotype came up a few times. The CDR3 reads CASSTYQGHFPFGDTEAFF. CDR3 DNA: TGTGCCAGCAGCACATATCAGGGACATTTTCCATTCGGAGACACTGAAGCTTTCTTT. The V gene is TRBV7-9, the J gene TRBJ1-1, with a tentative D call TRBD1 (6 bases). The CDR3 sequence is 19 residues long. The V end was cut by 5 bases, the J end by 3 bases, with 28 bases between. Germline CDR1 SEHNR, CDR2 FQNEAQ (reference sequence).

The rearrangement joins TRBV12-3 or TRBV12-4 to TRBJ2-1; the D gene is possibly TRBD2 (6 bases). V lost 6 bases to trimming and J lost 7 bases, with 13 bases between them. This CDR3 has 13 residues. CDR3 amino acids: CASSNGGRNEQFF. The CDR3 nucleotides are TGTGCCAGCAGCAACGGGGGACGGAATGAGCAGTTCTTC.

With respect to this clonotype: It may be a read error: a sequence one base away is much more abundant. V is TRBV7-2 and J is TRBJ2-2, with TRBD2 identical over 12 bases. CDR3 length: 17 residues. Looked up from germline, CDR1 is SGHTA and CDR2 is FQGNSA. Trimming at V came to 8 bases and at J to 2 bases, leaving 9 bases not matched to a gene. The DNA for the CDR3 is TGTGCCAGCGGCTGGGCTAGCGGGGGGGAAAACACCGGGGAGCTGTTTTTT. This translates into CASGWASGGENTGELFF.

This chain connects TRBV19 to TRBJ1-5, with D perhaps TRBD1 (5 bases). The ends were cut back, 3 bases at V and 4 bases at J, with 13 bases in the middle. The germline V gene has CDR1 LNHDA and CDR2 SQIVND (reference sequence). This CDR3 is built from 15 residues. In nucleotides, the CDR3 is TGTGCCAGTAGTATTTTTCCAGGGAGGAATCAGCCCCAGCATTTT. It yields the protein CASSIFPGRNQPQHF.

V gene TRBV11-1 combines with J gene TRBJ2-2, with D maybe TRBD1 (5 bases). In germline, CDR1 is SGHAT, CDR2 FQDESV (reference sequence). There are 15 residues in the CDR3. Trimming shortened V by 4 bases and J by 1 base, and 10 bases separated the two germline ends. CDR3 in amino acids: CASSSGHRNTGELFF. DNA of the CDR3: TGTGCCAGCAGCTCCGGACATAGGAACACCGGGGAGCTGTTTTTT.

This clonotype was recorded many times. The rearrangement links TRBV6-6 to TRBJ2-1; tentatively, D is TRBD2 (6 bases). Germline CDR1 and CDR2: MNHNY and SVGAGI (reference sequence). This CDR3 spans 16 amino acids. Trimming left V 0 bases short and J 0 bases short, with 9 bases between. CDR3 residues: CASSYSGGSSYNEQFF. CDR3 DNA: TGTGCCAGCAGTTACTCTGGGGGGAGCTCCTACAATGAGCAGTTCTTC.